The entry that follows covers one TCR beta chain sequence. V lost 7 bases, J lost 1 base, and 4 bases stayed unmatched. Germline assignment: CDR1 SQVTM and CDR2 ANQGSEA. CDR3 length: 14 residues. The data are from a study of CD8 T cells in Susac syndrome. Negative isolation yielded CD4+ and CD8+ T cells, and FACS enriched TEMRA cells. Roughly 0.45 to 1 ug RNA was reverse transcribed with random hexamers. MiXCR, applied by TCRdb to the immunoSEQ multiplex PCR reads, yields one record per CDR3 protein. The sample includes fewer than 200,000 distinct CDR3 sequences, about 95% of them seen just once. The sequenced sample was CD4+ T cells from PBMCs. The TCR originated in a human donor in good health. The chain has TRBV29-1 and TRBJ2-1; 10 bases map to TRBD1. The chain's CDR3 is CSAPGQGSYNEQFF. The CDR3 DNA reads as TGCAGCGCCCCGGGACAGGGGTCCTACAATGAGCAGTTCTTC.